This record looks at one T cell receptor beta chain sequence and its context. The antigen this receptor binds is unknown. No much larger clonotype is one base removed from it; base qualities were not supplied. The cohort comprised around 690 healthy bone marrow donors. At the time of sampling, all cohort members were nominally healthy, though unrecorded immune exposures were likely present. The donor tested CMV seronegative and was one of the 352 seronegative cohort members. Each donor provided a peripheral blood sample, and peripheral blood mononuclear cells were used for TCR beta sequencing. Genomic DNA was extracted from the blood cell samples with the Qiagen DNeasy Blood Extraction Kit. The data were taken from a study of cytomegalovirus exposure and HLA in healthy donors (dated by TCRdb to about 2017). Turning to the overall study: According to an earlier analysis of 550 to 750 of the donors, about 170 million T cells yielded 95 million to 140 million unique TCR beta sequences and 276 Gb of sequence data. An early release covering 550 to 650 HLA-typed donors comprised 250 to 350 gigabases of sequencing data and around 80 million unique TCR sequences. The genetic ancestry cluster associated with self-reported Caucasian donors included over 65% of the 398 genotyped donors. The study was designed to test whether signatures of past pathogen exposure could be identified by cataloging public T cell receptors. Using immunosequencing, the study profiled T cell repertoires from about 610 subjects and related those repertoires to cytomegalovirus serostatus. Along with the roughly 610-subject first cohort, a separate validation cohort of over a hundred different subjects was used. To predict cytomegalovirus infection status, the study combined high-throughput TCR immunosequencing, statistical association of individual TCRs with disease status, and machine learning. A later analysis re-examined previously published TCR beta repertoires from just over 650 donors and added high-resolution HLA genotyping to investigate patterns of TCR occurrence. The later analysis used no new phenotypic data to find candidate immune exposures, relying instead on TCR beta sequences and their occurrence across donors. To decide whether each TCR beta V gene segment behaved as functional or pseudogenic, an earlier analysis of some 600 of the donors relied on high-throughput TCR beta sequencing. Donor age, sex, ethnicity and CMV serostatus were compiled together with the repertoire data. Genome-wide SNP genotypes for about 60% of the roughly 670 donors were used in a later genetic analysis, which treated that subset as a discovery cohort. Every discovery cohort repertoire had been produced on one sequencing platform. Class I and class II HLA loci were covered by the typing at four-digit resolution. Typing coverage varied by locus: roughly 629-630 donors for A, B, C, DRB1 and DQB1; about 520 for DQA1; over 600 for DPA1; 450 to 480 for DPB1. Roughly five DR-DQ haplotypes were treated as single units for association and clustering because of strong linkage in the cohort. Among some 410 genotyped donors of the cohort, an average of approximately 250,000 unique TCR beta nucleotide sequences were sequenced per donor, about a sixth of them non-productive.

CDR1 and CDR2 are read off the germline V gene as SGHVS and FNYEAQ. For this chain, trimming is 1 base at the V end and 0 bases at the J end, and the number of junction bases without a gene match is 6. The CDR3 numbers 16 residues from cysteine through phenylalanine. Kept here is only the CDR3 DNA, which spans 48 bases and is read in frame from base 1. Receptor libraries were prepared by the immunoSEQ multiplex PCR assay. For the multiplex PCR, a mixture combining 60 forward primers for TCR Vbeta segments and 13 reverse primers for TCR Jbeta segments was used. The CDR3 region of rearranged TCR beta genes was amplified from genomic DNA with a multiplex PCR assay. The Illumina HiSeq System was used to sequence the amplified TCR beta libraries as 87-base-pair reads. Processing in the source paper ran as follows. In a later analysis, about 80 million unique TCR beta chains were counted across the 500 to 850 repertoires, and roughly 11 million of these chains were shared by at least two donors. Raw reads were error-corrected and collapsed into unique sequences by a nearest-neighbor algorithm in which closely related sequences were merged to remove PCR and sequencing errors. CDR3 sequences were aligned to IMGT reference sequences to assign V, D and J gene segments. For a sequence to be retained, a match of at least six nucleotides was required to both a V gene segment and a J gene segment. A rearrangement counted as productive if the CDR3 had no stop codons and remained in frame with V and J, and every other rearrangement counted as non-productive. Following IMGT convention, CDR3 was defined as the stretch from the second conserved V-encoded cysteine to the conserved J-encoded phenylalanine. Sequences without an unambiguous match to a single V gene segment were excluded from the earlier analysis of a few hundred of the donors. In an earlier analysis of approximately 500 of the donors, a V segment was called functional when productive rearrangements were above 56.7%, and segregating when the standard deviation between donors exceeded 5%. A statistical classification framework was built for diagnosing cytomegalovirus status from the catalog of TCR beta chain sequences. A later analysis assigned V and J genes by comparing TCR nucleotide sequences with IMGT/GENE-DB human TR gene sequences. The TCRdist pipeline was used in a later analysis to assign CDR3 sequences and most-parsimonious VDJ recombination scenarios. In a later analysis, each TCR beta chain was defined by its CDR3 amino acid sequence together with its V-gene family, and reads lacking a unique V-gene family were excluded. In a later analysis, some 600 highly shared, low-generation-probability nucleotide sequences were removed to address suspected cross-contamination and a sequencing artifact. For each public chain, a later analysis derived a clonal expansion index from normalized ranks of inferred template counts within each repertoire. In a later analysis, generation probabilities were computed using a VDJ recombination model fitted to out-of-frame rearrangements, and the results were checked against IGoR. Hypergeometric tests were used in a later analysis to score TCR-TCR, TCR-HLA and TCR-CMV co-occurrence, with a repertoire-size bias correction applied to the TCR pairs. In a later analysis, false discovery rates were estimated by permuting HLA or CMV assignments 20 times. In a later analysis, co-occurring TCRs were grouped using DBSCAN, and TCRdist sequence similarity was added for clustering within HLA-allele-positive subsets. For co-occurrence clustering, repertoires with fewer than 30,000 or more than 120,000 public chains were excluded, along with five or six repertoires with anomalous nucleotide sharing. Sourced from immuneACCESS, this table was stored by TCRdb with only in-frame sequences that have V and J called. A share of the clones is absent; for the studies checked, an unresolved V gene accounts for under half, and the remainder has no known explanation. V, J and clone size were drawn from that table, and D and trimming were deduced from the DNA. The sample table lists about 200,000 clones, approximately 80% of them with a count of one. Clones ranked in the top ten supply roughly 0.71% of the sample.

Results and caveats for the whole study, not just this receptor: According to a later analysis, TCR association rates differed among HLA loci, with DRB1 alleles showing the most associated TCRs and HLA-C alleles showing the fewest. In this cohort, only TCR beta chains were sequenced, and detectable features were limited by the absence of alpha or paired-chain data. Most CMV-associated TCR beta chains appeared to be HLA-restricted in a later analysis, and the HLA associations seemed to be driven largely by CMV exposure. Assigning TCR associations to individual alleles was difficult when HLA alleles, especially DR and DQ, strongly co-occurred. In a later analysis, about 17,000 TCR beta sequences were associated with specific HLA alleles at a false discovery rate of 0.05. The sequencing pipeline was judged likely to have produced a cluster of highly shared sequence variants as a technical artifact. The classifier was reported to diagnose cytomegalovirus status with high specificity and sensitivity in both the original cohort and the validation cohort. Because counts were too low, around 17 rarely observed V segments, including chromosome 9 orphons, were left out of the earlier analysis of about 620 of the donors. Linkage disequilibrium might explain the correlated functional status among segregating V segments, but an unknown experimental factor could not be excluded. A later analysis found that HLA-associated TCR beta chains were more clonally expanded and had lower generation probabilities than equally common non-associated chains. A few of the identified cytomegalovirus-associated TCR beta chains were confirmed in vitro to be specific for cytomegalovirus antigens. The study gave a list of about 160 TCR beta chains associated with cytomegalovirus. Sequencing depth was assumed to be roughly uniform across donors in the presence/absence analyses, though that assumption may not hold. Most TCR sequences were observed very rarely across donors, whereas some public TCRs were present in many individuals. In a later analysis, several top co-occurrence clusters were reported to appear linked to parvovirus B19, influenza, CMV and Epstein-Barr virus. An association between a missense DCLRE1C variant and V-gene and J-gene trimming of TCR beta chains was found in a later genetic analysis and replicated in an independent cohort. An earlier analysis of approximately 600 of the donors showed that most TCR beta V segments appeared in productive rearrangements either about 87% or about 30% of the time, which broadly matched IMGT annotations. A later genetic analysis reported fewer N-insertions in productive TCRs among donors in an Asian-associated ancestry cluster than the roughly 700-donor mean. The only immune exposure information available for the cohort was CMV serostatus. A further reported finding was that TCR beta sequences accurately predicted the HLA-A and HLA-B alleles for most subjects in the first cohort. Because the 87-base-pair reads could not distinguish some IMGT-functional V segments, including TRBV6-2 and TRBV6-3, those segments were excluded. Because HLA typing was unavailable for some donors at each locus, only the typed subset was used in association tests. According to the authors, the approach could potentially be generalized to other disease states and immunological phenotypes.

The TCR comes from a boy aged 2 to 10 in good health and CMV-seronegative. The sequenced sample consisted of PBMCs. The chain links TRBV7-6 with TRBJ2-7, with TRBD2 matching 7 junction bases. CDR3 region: CASSLDPGLFSYEQYF. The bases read TGTGCCAGCAGCTTAGATCCGGGACTATTCTCCTACGAGCAGTACTTC.